The 10 T cell receptor beta chains below were found in one sample sequenced in a study of radiotherapy plus CTLA-4 blockade in lung cancer. The data were produced by immunoSEQ multiplex PCR, yet TCRdb's version contains in-frame clones alone and is incomplete. The data contain more than 75,000 clones, 70% to 90% of them seen just once; the ten biggest clones take up less than 0.9%. Sequencing used peripheral blood, obtained from a patient treated with radiotherapy plus ipilimumab. Receptors originate from a human donor with non-small cell lung cancer who had stable disease on radiotherapy plus ipilimumab.

The V call is TRBV19, the J call TRBJ2-7, with D unclear. Germline CDR1 and CDR2: LNHDA and SQIVND (reference sequence). Trimming shortened V by 2 bases and J by 3 bases, and 17 bases separated the two germline ends. The CDR3 loop spans 16 amino acids. The CDR3 spells CASSIIPIAKIYEQYF. As DNA, the CDR3 is TGTGCCAGTAGTATAATCCCGATAGCAAAGATCTACGAGCAGTACTTC.

The count of this clone is one. V and J are TRBV18 and TRBJ2-7, with 8 bases lining up with TRBD1. The CDR3 is 15 residues long. V was pared by 5 bases and J by 0 bases, with 6 bases of the junction left unmatched. Germline V gene data show CDR1 as KGHSH and CDR2 as LQKENI. The CDR3 region has the DNA TGTGCCAGCTCAGCTAGACAGGGGTACTCCTACGAGCAGTACTTC. It codes for CASSARQGYSYEQYF.

The rearrangement uses TRBV28 and TRBJ1-2; D is unresolved. Trimming shortened V by 5 bases and J by 2 bases, and 9 bases separated the two germline ends. The CDR3 has 13 residues. Germline CDR1 reads MDHEN; CDR2 reads SYDVKM. CDR3 residues: CASSIVNNYGYTF. The CDR3 DNA reads as TGTGCCAGCAGTATCGTAAACAACTATGGCTACACCTTC.

The chain is built from TRBV6-5 and TRBJ2-7; D is ambiguous. Deletions cut 4 bases from V and 3 bases from J, with 7 bases between. CDR1 is MNHEY, CDR2 SVGAGI, per germline. The CDR3 contains 12 residues. The DNA for the CDR3 is TGTGCCAGCAGTTCCCCAATCTACGAGCAGTACTTC. Translated: CASSSPIYEQYF.

This chain links TRBV5-5 with TRBJ1-5, with TRBD1 matching 7 bases. CDR1 is SGHKS, CDR2 YYEKEE, per germline (reference sequence). This CDR3 has 14 amino acids. J gave up 5 bases and V 3 bases, and 5 bases lay outside the gene matches. The CDR3 nucleotides are TGTGCCAGCAGCTGGGACAGTCTCTATCAGCCCCAGCATTTT. It encodes CASSWDSLYQPQHF.

The chain recombines TRBV30 with TRBJ2-7; D is uncertain. The CDR3 contains 16 residues. Germline V CDR1 and CDR2: GTSNPN, SVGIG (reference sequence). The ends were cut back, 3 bases at V and 0 bases at J, with 18 bases in the middle. The CDR3 bases are TGTGCCTGGAGCCGAGGTAGGGTCAGCATCTCCTACGAGCAGTACTTC. It yields the protein CAWSRGRVSISYEQYF.

CDR3 region: CASSSWAGGSEAFF. CDR3 sequence (DNA): TGTGCCAGCAGTTCATGGGCCGGTGGTTCTGAAGCTTTCTTT. This chain connects TRBV27 to TRBJ1-1, with D unresolved. Germline V lookup: CDR1 MNHEY, CDR2 SMNVEV (reference sequence). The CDR3 sequence is 14 residues long. Trimming shortened V by 4 bases and J by 6 bases, and 15 bases separated the two germline ends.

V gene TRBV5-1 combines with J gene TRBJ2-3, with TRBD2 matching over 13 bases. From germline, CDR1 is SGHRS and CDR2 YFSETQ. V shed 0 bases and J 3 bases; nucleotides not matched to a gene: 1. The CDR3 is made up of 16 amino acids. CDR3 loop: CASSLATSGRTDTQYF. CDR3 nucleotide sequence: TGCGCCAGCAGCTTGGCGACTAGCGGGAGGACAGATACGCAGTATTTT.

The chain has TRBV28 and TRBJ2-4; D not certain. Trimming removed 3 bases at V and 1 base at J, with 10 bases between. The germline gives CDR1 MDHEN, CDR2 SYDVKM. CDR3 size: 15 residues. The CDR3 sequence: CASSFVSGAKNIQYF. In nucleotides, the CDR3 is TGTGCCAGCAGTTTCGTGTCTGGCGCCAAAAACATTCAGTACTTC.

The chain carries TRBV7-3 and TRBJ1-4; D remains ambiguous. Trimming cost V 5 bases and J 8 bases, with 21 bases left between them. The CDR3 spans 16 residues. CDR1 is SGHTA and CDR2 is FQGTGA in the germline V gene. CDR3 coding DNA: TGTGCCAGCAGCCCCAACGGCCCGGCTGGGGAGGAAAAACTGTTTTTT. This codes for CASSPNGPAGEEKLFF.